Sequencing of this TCR beta chain was carried out in a study of blood T cell repertoires in COVID-19. Trimming cost V 0 bases and J 5 bases; bases outside gene matches: 7. CDR1 and CDR2 (germline): SEHNR, FQNEAQ (reference sequence). The CDR3 loop spans 16 amino acids. This clone occurred once. Profiling relied on immunoSEQ multiplex PCR, and the TCRdb table lists in-frame clones only, not all of them. The sample records around 280,000 clones, 90% being singletons. The rearrangement uses TRBV7-9 and TRBJ2-7, with TRBD1 identical over 10 bases. This TCR was sampled from a woman aged 18 to 35 with acute COVID-19. Sequencing input: PBMCs or T cells enriched from blood (not recorded which). Written as DNA, the CDR3 is TGTGCCAGCAGCTTAGCCCCGGGACAGGGGAGGGACGAGCAGTACTTC. As protein: CASSLAPGQGRDEQYF.